This T cell receptor beta chain was sequenced for a study of response to subunit inactivated influenza vaccine. The study, taken as a whole, reports: Each seasonal influenza vaccination, the authors suggested, recruits few new T cells.

Using its own MiXCR run on the RT-PCR reads, TCRdb lists one record per CDR3 protein. The sample carries approximately 310,000 distinct CDR3 sequences, 20% to 25% recorded once. About this clonotype itself: Antigen unknown.

The length of the CDR3 is 16 residues. Trimming pared 6 bases from V and 0 bases from J, leaving 15 bases between. Germline V CDR1 and CDR2: SNHLY, FYNNEI. Sequencing was performed on PBMCs from blood, taken about 19 months after vaccination. This clonotype was obtained from a man in his fifties or sixties who received an inactivated influenza vaccine. The V call is TRBV2, the J call TRBJ1-5, with D possibly TRBD1 on 5 matching bases. CDR3 nucleotides: TGTGCCAGCAGCGGGAAGGGGACCTATAGCAATCAGCCCCAGCATTTT. Protein: CASSGKGTYSNQPQHF.